Described below is a single TCR beta chain sequence and its context. Its antigen is still unknown. TCRdb keeps only in-frame clones here, not all; method: immunoSEQ multiplex PCR. The sample records 100,000 to 150,000 clones, approximately 83% being singletons. Per the germline V gene, CDR1 is LNHDA and CDR2 is SQIVND (reference sequence). V lost 9 bases and J lost 2, with 16 bases in between. CDR3 length: 14 amino acids. This sample was taken from a study of cytotoxic CD8 clonotypes in ibrutinib-treated CLL. Study at large: Response samples were drawn at a median of about twelve months of treatment, range 6 to 36.

Study-level points and caveats: Stable or contracted on treatment, public clonotypes were also uncommon. For progressing versus sustained-remission patients, sampling times were not the same. Clonality increased with ibrutinib response but returned toward baseline at progression.

The chain links TRBV19 to TRBJ1-2; D is possibly TRBD1 (6 bases). The receptor's source is a human donor with chronic lymphocytic leukemia. This specimen was PBMCs, taken after 24 months of ibrutinib treatment. The CDR3 nucleotides are TGTGCCAGCAGACAGGCAGGGAGGAACTATGGCTACACCTTC. It is translated as CASRQAGRNYGYTF.